The clone carrying this TCR beta chain was counted a few times. Its antigen is not identified. Treatment in this sample: approximately 11-day PBMC culture with coronavirus spike peptide pools or control peptides (ViraFEST assay). The sample is drawn from a study of vaccination and CD4 T cells after COVID-19. Study summary: The cells in question were stimulated using overlapping spike peptides derived from SARS-CoV-2, HCoV-NL63, HCoV-OC43 and HCoV-229E.

Trimming removed 1 base from V and 3 bases from J; junction bases left unmatched: 2. CDR3 size: 15 residues. Per germline, CDR1 SGHVS and CDR2 FQNEAQ. Cultured CD4+ T cell DNA was sequenced using the Oncomine TCR Beta short-read assay. TCRdb processed the PCR reads anew with MiXCR; each CDR3 protein has one entry. This sample has fewer than 20,000 distinct CDR3 sequences; about 44% occur once, and the top ten carry under 4.5%. This chain connects TRBV7-8 to TRBJ1-1, with TRBD1 identical over 10 bases. Sequencing used CD4+ T cells from blood, cultured in vitro, obtained before SARS-CoV-2 vaccination. The TCR originated in a human donor who had recovered from COVID-19. The CDR3 region is CASSLGGTGDTEAFF. The DNA for the CDR3 is TGTGCCAGCAGCTTAGGGGGGACAGGGGACACTGAAGCTTTCTTT.